This T cell receptor beta chain was identified in a study of T cell responses to AZD1222 COVID-19 vaccine (dated by TCRdb to the early 2020s). Regarding the research as a whole: Because spike-specific TCR depth and breadth did not differ between the two schedules, AZD1222 recipients who got a second dose at roughly 4 weeks were pooled with those who got a second dose at roughly 12 weeks. A total of about 240 trial participants underwent TCR sequencing, of whom 200 to 220 received two doses of AZD1222 and some 26 received two doses of the MenACWY control vaccine. Enrollment into the trials was organized by age into subgroups of 18-55, 56-69 and 70-plus years, and those subgroups contained roughly 150, 30 and 60 TCR-sequenced participants, respectively. What the work shows at the level of the full study, not this receptor alone: Only five or six AZD1222 recipients were SARS-CoV-2 seropositive at baseline, limiting conclusions about previously exposed vaccinees. In the small 56-69-year group, the increase in depth fell short of significance, most likely because of low power. Reportedly, almost half of the unique spike-specific TCRs recognized epitopes lying outside the regions that are mutated in the B.1.351 and B.1.1.7 variants. Participants were mostly white British, with more females than males. The authors suggested clonal diversity may have been underestimated. Because no samples from the day 14 peak response were available, repertoires could be characterized only after the peak T cell response. After two AZD1222 doses, spike-specific TCR breadth and depth were significantly higher than at day 0 and than in MenACWY recipients. The vaccine-associated CD4 TCRs covered the entire spike protein, and the dominant responses fell in regions 160-218 and 743-854.

Comment on this clone: It has no known antigen specificity. The record has no base qualities; no much larger clone is one base away.

Sample time point, as interpreted from the label and publication: baseline before first vaccination. Vaccinee samples came from UK trials COV001 and COV002, including a single-blind randomized controlled phase 2/3 trial of AZD1222 (ChAdOx1 nCoV-19) in healthy adults. For TCRbeta chain sequencing, PBMC samples were collected from trial participants at day 0 and at day 28 after the second dose. Per the germline V gene, MNHEY is the CDR1 and SVGAGI is the CDR2. CDR3 length: 13 amino acids, cysteine to phenylalanine. Of the read, only the CDR3 DNA is kept; its 39 bases are in frame from base 1. V is cut by 7 bases and J by 2 bases, and the space between the germline ends is 9 bases. The CDR3 regions of human TCRbeta chains were subjected to immunosequencing. The published analysis was carried out like this. TCRs in the repertoires were compared against a reference library of SARS-CoV-2-specific TCRs that had been generated with the MIRA antigen-specificity platform. Breadth was defined as the fraction of unique TCRs that were SARS-CoV-2-associated, and depth was defined as the fraction of total T cells that were SARS-CoV-2-associated. Using the MIRA data, each spike-specific TCR was assigned both to the spike region to which the TCR was reactive and to a CD4 or CD8 class. Log10-transformed breadth and depth values were compared by one-way ANOVA with Sidak's multiple comparisons tests. TCRdb's version of the immuneACCESS table is confined to in-frame rearrangements and falls short of the full clone set. An unresolved V gene accounts for under half of the shortfall where checked; the remainder is of unknown origin. V and J calls and clone size are given by that table; D and trimming were obtained from the DNA. Here the sample has about 160,000 clones; about nine tenths occur a single time. About 4.7% of the sample belongs to the ten largest clones.

The specimen comprised peripheral blood, sampled on day 0 of AZD1222 vaccination. This TCR derives from an adult in good health. The chain was built from TRBV6-5 and TRBJ1-5; too little of a D gene remains to name it. The sequenced DNA: TGTGCCAGCACCGGGTATGGCAATCAGCCCCAGCATTTT. This encodes CASTGYGNQPQHF.